The following is a TCR beta chain sequence with its context. Its target antigen remains unknown. This record belongs to a study of T cells expressing NK-cell markers (dated by TCRdb to 2018 to 2020). The study in broad terms: TCR beta-chain repertoires were profiled in sorted CD3+CD56+NKG2C+, CD3+CD56+NKG2C- and CD3+CD56-NKG2C+ T-cell subsets from several donors. Most of the eight sequenced donors were HCMV-seropositive and one was HCMV-seronegative. The eight sequenced donors were randomly selected healthy volunteers, three men and five women. Libraries were sequenced as 2 x 150 bp reads on Illumina HiSeq 2000/2500, MiSeq or NextSeq. General findings and caveats noted by the study authors: In several donors, the dominant CD3+CD56+NKG2C+ clonotypes were among the top 10 CD8+ clonotypes and accounted for roughly 1.0-8% of CD8+ T cells. Those dominant clonotypes were again the most abundant among CD3+CD56-NKG2C+ cells in a few donors, at roughly 25-60.1%. It remained unclear whether the expanded NKG2C-expressing T cell clones were specific for HCMV antigens.

A commercial ELISA kit detecting HCMV-specific IgG in serum was used to determine HCMV serostatus. Ficoll density gradient centrifugation was used to isolate peripheral blood mononuclear cells from blood. Per the germline V gene, SQVTM is the CDR1 and ANQGSEA is the CDR2. The CDR3 has 14 amino acids, counting the end cysteine and phenylalanine. The record lacks a DNA sequence. Sequencing was performed on an Illumina HiSeq 2000. 5'RACE template switching, by which a universal primer site and unique molecular identifiers were added, was used to make TCR beta cDNA libraries. Synthesis of cDNA was primed from the TCR beta constant segment and was followed by two consecutive PCR amplification steps. The study's own analysis went as follows. MIGEC was used to demultiplex reads and group the reads by UMI, and MiTCR was used to assemble and quantify clonotypes. Only TCR cDNA sequences supported by at least two reads were kept to exclude erroneous sequences. The tcR package was used for downstream repertoire analysis, and clonotypes were matched across fractions by CDR3 nucleotide sequence plus V segment. VDJmatch was used to annotate antigen specificity against VDJdb, with one amino acid substitution in CDR3 allowed. TCRdb reprocessed the reads, so every CDR3 protein sequence counts as one entry and DNA is not shown. What appears here as the V and J calls and clone size reflects TCRdb's work, not the paper's. The sample's own table lists 150,000 or so distinct CDR3 sequences. 37% of the sample goes to the ten largest clones.

The chain was built from TRBV29-1 and TRBJ1-4; TCRdb outputs TRBD1, but without DNA this stays unchecked. This receptor was obtained from a woman aged 45-60 years in good health. Donor details come from another sample of the same person, matched by shared clones. Sequenced input: blood T cells: a sorted CD56 or NKG2C T cell subset, CD4+ or CD8+ T cells, or bulk PBMC T cells (not recorded which). The CDR3 reads CSVAGQAGDEKLFF.